This TCR beta chain was identified during a study of shared clonotypes between healthy human individuals. Looking at the study overall: The plates for each donor numbered three CD4 naive, three CD4 memory, two CD8 naive and one CD8 memory.

The method was immunoSEQ multiplex PCR; TCRdb's version includes in-frame clones alone and lacks a portion of them. The data hold 650,000 to 750,000 clones, with about three quarters observed a single time. Study-level results: Researchers found naive subsets generally carried larger estimated richness than memory subsets. All-four-donor shared clonotypes had higher generation probabilities than non-shared clonotypes did.

About this clone itself: Its antigen is undetermined.

Deletions cut 6 bases from V and 12 bases from J, with 17 bases between. This CDR3 spans 12 amino acids. CDR1 MNHEY and CDR2 SVGAGI come from the germline V gene. The clonotype comes from a woman in her twenties or thirties in good health. The sequenced material came from memory CD4+ T cells sorted from blood. The subset here: CD45RA-negative fraction. The genes are TRBV6-5 and TRBJ1-1; perhaps TRBD1 as D (6 bases). The CDR3 protein is CASRDLWGLTFF. CDR3 bases: TGTGCCAGCAGAGATTTATGGGGGCTTACTTTCTTT.